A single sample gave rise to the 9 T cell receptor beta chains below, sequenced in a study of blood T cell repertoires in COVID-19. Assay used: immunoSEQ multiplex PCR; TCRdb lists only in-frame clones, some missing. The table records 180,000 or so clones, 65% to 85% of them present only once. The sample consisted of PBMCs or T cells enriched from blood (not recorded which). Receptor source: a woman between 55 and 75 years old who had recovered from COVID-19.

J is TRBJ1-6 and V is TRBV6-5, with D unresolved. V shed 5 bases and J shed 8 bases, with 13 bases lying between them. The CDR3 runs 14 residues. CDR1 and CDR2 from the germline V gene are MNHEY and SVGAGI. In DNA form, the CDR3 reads TGTGCCAGCAGTCCCCGGGAGGGCGATTCACCCCTCCACTTT. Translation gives CASSPREGDSPLHF.

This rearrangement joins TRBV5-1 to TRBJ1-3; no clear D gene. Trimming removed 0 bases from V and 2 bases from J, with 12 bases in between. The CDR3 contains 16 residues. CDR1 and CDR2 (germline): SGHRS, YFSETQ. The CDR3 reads CASSLGDNLPGNTIYF. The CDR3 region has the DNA TGCGCCAGCAGCTTGGGTGACAACCTACCTGGAAACACCATATATTTT.

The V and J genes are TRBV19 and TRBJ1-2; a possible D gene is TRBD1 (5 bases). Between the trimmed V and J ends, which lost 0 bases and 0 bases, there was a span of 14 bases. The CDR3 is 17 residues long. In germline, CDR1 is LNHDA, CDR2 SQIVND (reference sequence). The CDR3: CASSIDLQGKANYGYTF. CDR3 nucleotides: TGTGCCAGTAGTATAGATCTCCAGGGAAAGGCTAACTATGGCTACACCTTC.

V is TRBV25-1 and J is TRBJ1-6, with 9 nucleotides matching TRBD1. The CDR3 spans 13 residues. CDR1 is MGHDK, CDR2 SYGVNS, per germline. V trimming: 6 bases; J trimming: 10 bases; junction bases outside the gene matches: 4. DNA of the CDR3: TGTGCCAGCAGAGGACAGGGGAAATCACCCCTCCACTTT. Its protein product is CASRGQGKSPLHF.

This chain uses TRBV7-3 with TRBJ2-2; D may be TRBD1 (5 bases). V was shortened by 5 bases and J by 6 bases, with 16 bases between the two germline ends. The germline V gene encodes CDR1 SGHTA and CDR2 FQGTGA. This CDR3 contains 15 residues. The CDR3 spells CASSLDSAVSGELFF. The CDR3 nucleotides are TGTGCCAGCAGCCTAGACAGTGCCGTTTCCGGGGAGCTGTTTTTT.

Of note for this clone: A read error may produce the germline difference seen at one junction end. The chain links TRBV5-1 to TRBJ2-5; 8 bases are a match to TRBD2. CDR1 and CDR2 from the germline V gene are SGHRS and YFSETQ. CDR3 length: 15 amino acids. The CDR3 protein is CPSSINGGAGETQYF. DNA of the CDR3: TGCCCCAGCAGCATTAACGGGGGGGCGGGAGAGACCCAGTACTTC.

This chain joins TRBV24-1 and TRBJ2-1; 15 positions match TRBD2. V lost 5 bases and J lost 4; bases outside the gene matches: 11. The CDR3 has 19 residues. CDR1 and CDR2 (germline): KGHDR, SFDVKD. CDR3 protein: CATSVWGTSGGLIYNEQFF. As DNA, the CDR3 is TGTGCCACCAGTGTCTGGGGGACTAGCGGGGGGTTAATTTACAATGAGCAGTTCTTC.

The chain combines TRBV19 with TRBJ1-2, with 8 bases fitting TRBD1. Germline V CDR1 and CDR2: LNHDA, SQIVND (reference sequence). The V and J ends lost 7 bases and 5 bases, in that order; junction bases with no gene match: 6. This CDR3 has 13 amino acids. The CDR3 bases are TGTGCCAGTACTGAGACAGGGGCTTATGGCTACACCTTC. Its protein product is CASTETGAYGYTF.

The CDR3 loop reads CASSFGTGLGAFF. CDR3 sequence (DNA): TGTGCCAGCAGTTTTGGGACAGGGCTTGGAGCTTTCTTT. The chain couples TRBV28 to TRBJ1-1; 9 nucleotides align to TRBD1. The CDR3 consists of 13 residues. The J segment lost 10 bases and the V segment lost 3 bases, leaving 6 bases of the junction unmatched. The germline CDR1 and CDR2 sequences are MDHEN and SYDVKM.